Below, 18 T cell receptor beta chains from the same sample are listed, as sequenced in a study of circulating and synovial CD4+ cells in juvenile arthritis. Data came from immunoSEQ multiplex PCR; TCRdb stores just in-frame clones and leaves some out. Found here are about 35,000 clones, nearly 95% of them singletons; the top ten hold approximately 0.16%. The specimen was CD4+ T cells from blood. The receptors shown here come from a human donor with juvenile idiopathic arthritis.

V usage is TRBV6-5 and J usage is TRBJ2-1; 12 bases match TRBD2. This CDR3 spans 15 amino acids. V was pared by 6 bases and J by 9 bases, with 9 bases of the junction left unmatched. From germline, CDR1 is MNHEY and CDR2 SVGAGI. The DNA of the CDR3 is TGTGCCAGCAGCCTACTAGCGGGGGGATTCGGTGAGCAGTTCTTC. Amino acid sequence: CASSLLAGGFGEQFF.

The rearrangement uses TRBV28 and TRBJ1-1, with TRBD1 as a possible D gene (6 bases). Trimming took 6 bases from V and 10 from J, leaving 12 bases between them. The CDR3 contains 11 residues. The germline V gene has CDR1 MDHEN and CDR2 SYDVKM. CDR3 nucleotide sequence: TGTGCCAGCAGGACCAGGGGCCCAGCTTTCTTT. Translating gives CASRTRGPAFF.

This chain links TRBV18 with TRBJ2-7, with TRBD1 identical over 9 bases. Germline V gene lookup returns CDR1 KGHSH and CDR2 LQKENI. Unmatched junction bases numbered 9, after V lost 6 bases and J lost 6 bases. The CDR3 is made up of 14 amino acids. CDR3 coding DNA: TGTGCCAGCTCTTCCCGGGACAGGGAAGGCGAGCAGTACTTC. Amino acids: CASSSRDREGEQYF.

The chain combines TRBV20-1 with TRBJ1-2; D remains unclear. The CDR3 length is 10 residues. Germline-derived CDR1 and CDR2 are DFQATT and SNEGSKA (reference sequence). Trimming took 4 bases from V and 6 from J, leaving 6 bases between them. This CDR3 is CSANPDGYTF. Here the CDR3 DNA reads TGCAGTGCTAATCCCGATGGCTACACCTTC.

This chain joins TRBV2 and TRBJ2-6; D is unclear. The ends were cut back, 7 bases at V and 4 bases at J, with 11 bases in the middle. CDR3 length: 14 amino acids. Per germline, CDR1 SNHLY and CDR2 FYNNEI. CDR3 in amino acids: CASTTNRGANVLTF. CDR3 bases: TGTGCCAGCACCACCAACCGGGGGGCCAACGTCCTGACTTTC.

This clone was observed once. V usage is TRBV7-2 and J usage is TRBJ1-5; 8 bases line up with TRBD1. V lost 2 bases to trimming and J lost 0 bases; unmatched junction nucleotides: 12. Germline V gene data show CDR1 as SGHTA and CDR2 as FQGNSA. The CDR3 has 19 amino acids. For the CDR3, the DNA is TGTGCCAGCAGCTTAATTGTCGGGACAGGCGAATTTAGCAATCAGCCCCAGCATTTT. Translating gives CASSLIVGTGEFSNQPQHF.

This clone has just one count. V and J are TRBV7-2 and TRBJ2-7; weak D call: TRBD2 (6 bases). The CDR3 spans 13 residues. Germline V gene sequence: CDR1 SGHTA, CDR2 FQGNSA. V was shortened by 5 bases and J by 4 bases, with 12 bases between the two germline ends. The CDR3 nucleotides read TGTGCCAGCAGCCGCTCGGGGGTATACGAGCAGTACTTC. It specifies CASSRSGVYEQYF. Together with reference TRBV7-2 and TRBJ2-7, the CDR3 gives the full variable domain: GAGVSQSPSNKVTEKGKDVELRCDPISGHTALYWYRQSLGQGLEFLIYFQGNSAPDKSGLPSDRFSAERTGGSVSTLTIQRTQQEDSAVYLCASSRSGVYEQYFGPGTRLTVT.

The J gene is TRBJ2-3, the V gene TRBV5-1, with unresolved D. Per germline, CDR1 SGHRS and CDR2 YFSETQ. With 0 bases removed from V and 7 bases from J, the gap between germline ends came to 12 bases. CDR3 length: 14 residues. CDR3 DNA sequence: TGCGCCAGCAGCTTGGAAACTGCTCGTAATACGCAGTATTTT. Translated: CASSLETARNTQYF.

The V and J genes are TRBV27 and TRBJ2-3; no definite D call. This CDR3 comprises 16 residues. The germline gives CDR1 MNHEY, CDR2 SMNVEV (reference sequence). V was trimmed by 3 bases and J by 2 bases, leaving 15 bases between them. The CDR3 region is CASSFGPTRHTDTQYF. The DNA of the CDR3 is TGTGCCAGCAGTTTTGGCCCAACACGTCACACAGATACGCAGTATTTT.

This clone was recorded only once. The chain carries TRBV28 and TRBJ2-4; D remains unclear. V was trimmed by 7 bases and J by 0 bases, leaving 22 bases between them. From germline, CDR1 is MDHEN and CDR2 SYDVKM. This CDR3 is 18 amino acids long. The CDR3 spells CASKDRGSSPLAKNIQYF. The CDR3 DNA reads TGTGCCAGCAAAGACCGAGGAAGTTCTCCTCTAGCCAAAAACATTCAGTACTTC.

The chain recombines TRBV28 with TRBJ2-1; 9 bases are a match to TRBD2. Unmatched junction bases numbered 7, after V lost 4 bases and J lost 6 bases. The CDR3 length is 15 residues. The germline gives CDR1 MDHEN, CDR2 SYDVKM. The CDR3 nucleotides read TGTGCCAGCAGTTCAAGACTAGCGGTACTCAATGAGCAGTTCTTC. Residues: CASSSRLAVLNEQFF.

This CDR3 reads CASSAGDTQYF. CDR3 DNA sequence: TGTGCCAGCAGCGCGGGGGATACGCAGTATTTT. The chain uses TRBV11-3 and TRBJ2-3; tentative D call: TRBD2 (6 bases). V was cut by 5 bases and J by 6 bases, with 6 bases left in between. CDR3 length: 11 residues. CDR1 is SGHNT, CDR2 YENEEA, per germline.

This CDR3 is CASSNRETNQPQHF. In DNA form, the CDR3 reads TGTGCCAGTAGTAACCGGGAAACTAATCAGCCCCAGCATTTT. This chain joins TRBV19 and TRBJ1-5; D call uncertain. Germline V gene data show CDR1 as LNHDA and CDR2 as SQIVND (reference sequence). This CDR3 comprises 14 residues. Between the trimmed V and J ends, which lost 4 bases and 4 bases, there was a span of 11 bases.

The gene calls are TRBV7-3 and TRBJ1-1; TRBD1 matches at 9 bases. This CDR3 comprises 14 residues. Trimming took 6 bases from V and 8 from J; bases not matched to a gene: 10. Per germline, CDR1 SGHTA and CDR2 FQGTGA. CDR3 protein: CASSRNTGGGEAFF. DNA for the CDR3: TGTGCCAGCAGTCGAAACACAGGGGGCGGAGAAGCTTTCTTT.

The chain combines TRBV2 with TRBJ1-2, with 8 bases that match TRBD1. The V and J ends lost 7 bases and 8 bases, in that order; junction bases with no gene match: 6. CDR1 is SNHLY and CDR2 is FYNNEI in the germline V gene. This CDR3 region has 12 residues. The CDR3 here is CASTGGGIGYTF. For the CDR3, the DNA is TGTGCCAGCACAGGGGGCGGCATAGGCTACACCTTC.

The chain links TRBV5-6 to TRBJ1-5; 11 bases line up with TRBD1. CDR3 length: 17 residues. Germline values: CDR1 SGHDT, CDR2 YYEEEE. The J segment lost 7 bases and the V segment lost 2 bases, leaving 11 bases of the junction unmatched. The CDR3 spells CASSFGTGGKIGQPQHF. CDR3 nucleotides: TGTGCCAGCAGCTTCGGGACAGGGGGAAAAATCGGCCAGCCCCAGCATTTT. The variable domain in full, completed from reference TRBV5-6 and TRBJ1-5, reads DAGVTQSPTHLIKTRGQQVTLRCSPKSGHDTVSWYQQALGQGPQFIFQYYEEEERQRGNFPDRFSGHQFPNYSSELNVNALLLGDSALYLCASSFGTGGKIGQPQHFGDGTRLSIL.

This chain joins TRBV29-1 and TRBJ2-7; TRBD1 matches at 9 bases. This CDR3 has 14 residues. Losses at the gene ends were 5 bases for V and 5 bases for J; bases not matched to a gene: 10. Germline V gene sequence: CDR1 SQVTM, CDR2 ANQGSEA. The CDR3 region is CSVYSRDRDHEQYF. As DNA, the CDR3 is TGCAGCGTTTACTCCCGGGACAGGGACCACGAGCAGTACTTC.

This chain joins TRBV25-1 and TRBJ1-6, with D uncertain. Germline V gene data show CDR1 as MGHDK and CDR2 as SYGVNS. The CDR3 runs 17 residues. The V end was cut by 1 base, the J end by 7 bases, with 17 bases between. The CDR3 region is CASSELREGAKNSPLHF. The CDR3 DNA reads as TGTGCCAGCAGTGAATTGCGGGAAGGAGCAAAGAATTCACCCCTCCACTTT.